This entry lists 14 T cell receptor beta chains sequenced from one sample in a study of T cells after yellow fever vaccination. TCRdb passed the 5' RACE reads through MiXCR, listing each CDR3 protein once. The sample includes around 250,000 distinct CDR3 sequences, 6.9% of them seen just once. The sequencing used CD4+ T cells sorted from PBMCs, collected 15 days after the yellow fever booster vaccination. The receptors were gathered from a man aged 30 to 45 who received the YFV17D yellow fever vaccine.

This clonotype came up a few times. Its ends do not fully match the called genes, so a read error is possible. This chain uses TRBV7-6 with TRBJ2-7; D gene ambiguous. This CDR3 has 17 amino acids. CDR1 is SGHVS and CDR2 is FNYEAQ in the germline V gene. In DNA form, the CDR3 reads TGTGCCAGCAGATTAGGGTGGATCAGGCGAGTCTCCTACGAGCAGTACTTC. This gives the protein CASRLGWIRRVSYEQYF.

The V and J genes are TRBV20-1 and TRBJ2-1; D gene unclear. With 6 bases removed from V and 0 bases from J, the gap between germline ends came to 9 bases. The CDR3 totals 13 residues. Germline CDR1 and CDR2: DFQATT and SNEGSKA (reference sequence). The CDR3 spells CSAESRSYNEQFF. The DNA of the CDR3 is TGCAGTGCCGAGTCCCGCTCCTACAATGAGCAGTTCTTC.

This clonotype came up a few times. The V call is TRBV7-9, the J call TRBJ2-3; the match to TRBD2 covers 7 bases. J gave up 0 bases and V 5 bases, and 8 bases lay outside the gene matches. Germline V gene lookup returns CDR1 SEHNR and CDR2 FQNEAQ (reference sequence). CDR3 length: 16 amino acids. CDR3 region: CASSPQQAGSTDTQYF. CDR3 sequence (DNA): TGTGCCAGCAGCCCGCAACAAGCGGGGAGCACAGATACGCAGTATTTT.

This chain links TRBV6-5 with TRBJ2-5; TRBD2 matches at 12 bases. The trim removed 3 bases at V and 4 bases at J, leaving 15 bases unmatched. The length of the CDR3 is 19 residues. The V gene's germline CDR1 is MNHEY and CDR2 SVGAGI. Written as DNA, the CDR3 is TGTGCCAGCAGTTATACGGGGCTCGGGCTAGCGGGAGGGCCAGAGACCCAGTACTTC. Residues: CASSYTGLGLAGGPETQYF.

The chain links TRBV5-6 to TRBJ2-1, with 11 bases fitting TRBD2. This CDR3 has 16 amino acids. The trim removed 2 bases at V and 6 bases at J, leaving 7 bases unmatched. Looked up from germline, CDR1 is SGHDT and CDR2 is YYEEEE. The CDR3 loop reads CASSLLAGARFNEQFF. CDR3 DNA: TGTGCCAGCAGCTTACTAGCGGGAGCTCGGTTCAATGAGCAGTTCTTC.

The V and J genes are TRBV7-2 and TRBJ2-3; 8 bases match TRBD2. CDR1 SGHTA and CDR2 FQGNSA come from the germline V gene. The CDR3 consists of 14 residues. Germline trimming cut 4 bases from V and 5 bases from J; bases unmatched to any gene: 5. CDR3 in DNA: TGTGCCAGCAGCTGGTCGGGGGGGAAAGATACGCAGTATTTT. Amino acids: CASSWSGGKDTQYF.

Here the CDR3 reads CSASPVGPYEQYF. In nucleotides, the CDR3 is TGCAGTGCTAGTCCGGTGGGGCCCTACGAGCAGTACTTC. The J gene is TRBJ2-7, the V gene TRBV20-1; D possibly corresponds to TRBD1 (5 bases). CDR1 is DFQATT, CDR2 SNEGSKA, per germline (reference sequence). The CDR3 loop spans 13 amino acids. V was clipped by 3 bases and J by 2 bases, with 11 bases between them.

This clonotype showed up just a few times. The chain is built from TRBV11-3 and TRBJ1-1; D is uncertain. V shed 2 bases and J shed 1 base, with 5 bases lying between them. The CDR3 spans 13 residues. Germline CDR1 reads SGHNT; CDR2 reads YENEEA. The CDR3: CASSLNANTEAFF. The CDR3 region has the DNA TGTGCCAGCAGCTTAAATGCGAACACTGAAGCTTTCTTT. The full variable domain, completed using reference TRBV11-3 and TRBJ1-1, is EAGVVQSPRYKIIEKKQPVAFWCNPISGHNTLYWYLQNLGQGPELLIRYENEEAVDDSQLPKDRFSAERLKGVDSTLKIQPAELGDSAVYLCASSLNANTEAFFGQGTRLTVV.

In its sample, this clonotype was seen many times. Written as DNA, the CDR3 is TGCAGCGTCCAGGGGGCAAGTCTCAATCAGCCCCAGCATTTT. Protein sequence: CSVQGASLNQPQHF. V is TRBV29-1 and J is TRBJ1-5; 8 bases align to TRBD1. J was trimmed by 3 bases and V by 6 bases; bases with no gene match: 7. This CDR3 spans 14 amino acids. The germline V gene has CDR1 SQVTM and CDR2 ANQGSEA.

This clonotype was picked up many times. The V gene is TRBV20-1, the J gene TRBJ1-5; D call uncertain. The CDR3 contains 16 residues. The germline V gene encodes CDR1 DFQATT and CDR2 SNEGSKA (reference sequence). V was clipped by 1 base and J by 1 base, with 14 bases between them. This CDR3 is CSARVSGGVSNQPQHF. In nucleotides, the CDR3 is TGCAGTGCTAGAGTTTCAGGTGGGGTGAGCAATCAGCCCCAGCATTTT.

This clonotype was recorded at least ten times. The chain couples TRBV6-5 to TRBJ2-5; 9 bases line up with TRBD1. Germline V gene data show CDR1 as MNHEY and CDR2 as SVGAGI. The CDR3 sequence is 16 residues long. V lost 6 bases, J lost 4 bases, and 12 bases stayed unmatched. The CDR3 protein is CASRPRGQGGRETQYF. The CDR3 DNA sequence: TGTGCCAGCAGACCTAGGGGACAGGGTGGGAGAGAGACCCAGTACTTC.

The table lists this clonotype with a few counts. This chain uses TRBV6-1 with TRBJ2-3; D call uncertain. The CDR3 contains 13 residues. Germline lookup yields CDR1 MNHNS and CDR2 SASEGT. V gave up 10 bases and J gave up 4 bases, with 15 bases separating them. Written as DNA, the CDR3 is TGTGCCACCCACTCGGGCCTGTCAGATACGCAGTATTTT. This codes for CATHSGLSDTQYF.

V gene TRBV18 combines with J gene TRBJ2-3, with 8 bases lining up with TRBD1. This CDR3 region has 14 residues. V was pared by 5 bases and J by 5 bases, with 6 bases of the junction left unmatched. The germline gives CDR1 KGHSH, CDR2 LQKENI. Here the CDR3 DNA reads TGTGCCAGCTCAACGCAGGGGGCAGAAGATACGCAGTATTTT. Its translation: CASSTQGAEDTQYF.

The chain uses TRBV20-1 and TRBJ2-1; a weak D match, TRBD2 (5 bases). V was clipped by 1 base and J by 0 bases, with 13 bases between them. Germline V gives CDR1 DFQATT, CDR2 SNEGSKA (reference sequence). CDR3 size: 16 residues. The CDR3 DNA follows: TGCAGTGCTAGAGGATTAGCGAGTAGCTCCTACAATGAGCAGTTCTTC. It translates to CSARGLASSSYNEQFF.